These T cell receptor beta chains were read from a single sample in a study of OX40 agonist ivuxolimab in advanced cancers. Method: immunoSEQ multiplex PCR; TCRdb's copy keeps in-frame clones and lacks some. This sample carries more than 30,000 clones, about 85% of them seen once, and the ten largest clones take 2% to 2.5%. The sequencing used CD4+ or CD8+ T cells sorted from blood, collected in a trial of the OX40 agonist ivuxolimab. All receptors come from an adult with an advanced solid tumor such as melanoma, head and neck, liver or kidney cancer. Each CDR3 is given with its conserved first and last residue. The D gene is left open where the match is weak. Clone sizes are given selectively: once, few, many, or a class where the clone is expanded.

length,D,J,V,size,DNA,CDR3
13,.,TRBJ1-4,TRBV18,.,TGTGCCAGCTCAGGGGCCGCGGGTGAAAAACTGTTTTTT,CASSGAAGEKLFF
12,.,TRBJ1-2,TRBV10-3,few,TGTGCCATCAGTGAGCGGGGTGAAGGCTACACCTTC,CAISERGEGYTF
16,TRBD2,TRBJ2-5,TRBV29-1,few,TGCAGCGTGGGGACTAGCGGGGGGGCCGGCCAAGAGACCCAGTACTTC,CSVGTSGGAGQETQYF
16,TRBD1,TRBJ1-6,TRBV11-2,.,TGTGCCAGCAGCTCCCTTAAAGGACAGGGTGCTTCACCCCTCCACTTT,CASSSLKGQGASPLHF
19,TRBD2,TRBJ2-1,TRBV9,.,TGTGCCAGCAGCGTAGGACTAGCGGGGGGGGTCAACTCCTACAATGAGCAGTTCTTC,CASSVGLAGGVNSYNEQFF
15,.,TRBJ1-1,TRBV5-4,.,TGTGCCAGCAGCATGCGTGGCAGACAGGCCACTGAAGCTTTCTTT,CASSMRGRQATEAFF
16,TRBD1,TRBJ2-2,TRBV14,.,TGTGCCAGCAGCAACAGGGGGCTTATGAACACCGGGGAGCTGTTTTTT,CASSNRGLMNTGELFF
17,TRBD2,TRBJ2-5,TRBV7-2,.,TGTGCCAGCAGCCAGAGGGGGACTAGCGGATTCCAAGAGACCCAGTACTTC,CASSQRGTSGFQETQYF
15,.,TRBJ1-5,TRBV10-1,.,TGCGCCAGCAAAATGGTGCAGCTACGCAATCAGCCCCAGCATTTT,CASKMVQLRNQPQHF
15,TRBD1,TRBJ1-6,TRBV27,once,TGTGCCAGCAGTCCCCGGGACAGGGGGAGCTCACCCCTCCACTTT,CASSPRDRGSSPLHF
15,.,TRBJ2-7,TRBV18,.,TGTGCCAGCTCACCCGGGGATTCCCTCTCCTACGAGCAGTACTTC,CASSPGDSLSYEQYF
15,TRBD1,TRBJ2-2,TRBV30,.,TGTGCCTGGAGTGTAGGTGACAGGGACACCGGGGAGCTGTTTTTT,CAWSVGDRDTGELFF
14,.,TRBJ1-3,TRBV5-1,.,TGCGCCAGCAGCTTAGGGGGTGCTGGAAACACCATATATTTT,CASSLGGAGNTIYF
15,TRBD2,TRBJ2-3,TRBV5-1,.,TGCGCCAGCTTCCTACTAGCGGGGAGCACAGATACGCAGTATTTT,CASFLLAGSTDTQYF
15,.,TRBJ1-5,TRBV7-8,.,TGTGCCAGCAGCTTAATGGGAGATCTCAATCAGCCCCAGCATTTT,CASSLMGDLNQPQHF
12,.,TRBJ1-2,TRBV7-2,.,TGTGCCAGCAGCTTATGGCAGGATGGCTACACCTTC,CASSLWQDGYTF
18,TRBD2,TRBJ2-5,TRBV12-5,.,TGTGCTAGTGGTTTCCTCCCGGCTAGCGGGGGGGTAGGGGAGACCCAGTACTTC,CASGFLPASGGVGETQYF
12,.,TRBJ1-4,TRBV19,.,TGTGCCAGTTATGGGCGGCGTGAAAAACTGTTTTTT,CASYGRREKLFF
15,TRBD2,TRBJ2-3,TRBV10-3,once,TGTGCCATCAGGATAGCGGGGGGGAACACAGATACGCAGTATTTT,CAIRIAGGNTDTQYF
16,TRBD2,TRBJ2-3,TRBV7-2,.,TGTGCCAGCAGCCTCGGACTAGCTGGTCCCCCAGATACGCAGTATTTT,CASSLGLAGPPDTQYF